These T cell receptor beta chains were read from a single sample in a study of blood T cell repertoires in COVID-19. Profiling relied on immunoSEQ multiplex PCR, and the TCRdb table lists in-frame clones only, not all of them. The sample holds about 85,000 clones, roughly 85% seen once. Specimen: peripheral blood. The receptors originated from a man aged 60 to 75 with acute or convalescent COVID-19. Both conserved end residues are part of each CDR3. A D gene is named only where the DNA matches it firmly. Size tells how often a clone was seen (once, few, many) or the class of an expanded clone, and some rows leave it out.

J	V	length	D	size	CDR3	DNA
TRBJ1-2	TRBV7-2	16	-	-	CASSPKTGEESYGYTF	TGTGCCAGCAGCCCCAAAACTGGGGAGGAGAGTTATGGCTACACCTTC
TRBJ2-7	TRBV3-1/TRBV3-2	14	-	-	CASSLSGSSYEQYF	TGTGCCAGCAGTCTTTCGGGTAGTTCCTACGAGCAGTACTTC
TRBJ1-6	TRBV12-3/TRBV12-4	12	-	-	CASKSTGTPLHF	TGTGCCAGCAAGAGTACGGGGACACCCCTCCACTTT
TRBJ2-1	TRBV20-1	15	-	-	CSASFRGSTYNEQFF	TGCAGTGCTAGTTTTAGGGGCTCCACCTACAATGAGCAGTTCTTC
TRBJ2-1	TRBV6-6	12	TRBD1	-	CASSPQGYEQFF	TGTGCCAGCAGTCCACAGGGGTATGAGCAGTTCTTC
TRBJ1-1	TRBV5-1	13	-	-	CASSLTGYTEAFF	TGCGCCAGCAGCTTGACAGGATACACTGAAGCTTTCTTT
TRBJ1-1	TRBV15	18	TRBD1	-	CATSRTSGQRKEDTEAFF	TGTGCCACCAGCAGAACCTCGGGACAGAGAAAAGAGGACACTGAAGCTTTCTTT
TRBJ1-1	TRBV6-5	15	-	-	CASITQGGMNTEAFF	TGTGCCAGCATAACACAGGGCGGTATGAACACTGAAGCTTTCTTT
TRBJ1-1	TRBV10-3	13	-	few	CATLQGSNTEAFF	TGTGCCACCCTACAGGGCTCGAACACTGAAGCTTTCTTT
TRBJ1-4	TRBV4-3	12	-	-	CASSQDGEKLFF	TGCGCCAGCAGCCAAGACGGGGAAAAACTGTTTTTT
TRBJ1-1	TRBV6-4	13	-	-	CASSLTGRTEAFF	TGTGCCAGCAGCCTGACAGGAAGAACTGAAGCTTTCTTT
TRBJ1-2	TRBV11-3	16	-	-	CASTPKGGAISYGYTF	TGTGCCAGCACTCCTAAAGGGGGGGCGATCTCCTACGGCTACACCTTC
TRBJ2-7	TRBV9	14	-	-	CASSPKTDSYEQYF	TGTGCCAGCAGCCCAAAGACAGACTCCTACGAGCAGTACTTC
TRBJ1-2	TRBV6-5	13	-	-	CASKTPRGGGYTF	TGTGCCAGCAAGACACCCCGAGGGGGAGGCTACACCTTC
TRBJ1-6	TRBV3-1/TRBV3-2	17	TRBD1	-	CASSQAGTGRASSPLHF	TGTGCCAGCAGCCAGGCCGGGACAGGACGAGCAAGTTCACCCCTCCACTTT
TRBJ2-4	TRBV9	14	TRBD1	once	CASSPGTDPTIQYF	TGTGCCAGCAGCCCCGGGACAGATCCCACTATTCAGTACTTC
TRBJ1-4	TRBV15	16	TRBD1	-	CATSRDPTGINEKLFF	TGTGCCACCAGCAGAGACCCGACAGGGATTAATGAAAAACTGTTTTTT
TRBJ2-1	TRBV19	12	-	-	CATGASYNEQFF	TGTGCCACAGGGGCCTCCTACAATGAGCAGTTCTTC
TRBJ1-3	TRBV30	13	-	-	CAWTIGGGNTIYF	TGTGCCTGGACCATCGGGGGTGGAAACACCATATATTTT
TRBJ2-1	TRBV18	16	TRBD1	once	CASSPPRTGGNNEQFF	TGTGCCAGCTCACCACCAAGGACAGGGGGCAATAATGAGCAGTTCTTC
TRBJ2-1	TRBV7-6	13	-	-	CASSSGVPNEQFF	TGTGCCAGCAGCTCGGGGGTCCCTAATGAGCAGTTCTTC
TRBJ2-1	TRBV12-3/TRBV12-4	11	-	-	CASSRRNEQFF	TGTGCCAGCAGTAGGAGGAATGAGCAGTTCTTC
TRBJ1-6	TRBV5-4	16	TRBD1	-	CASSLAPGQAKSPLHF	TGTGCCAGCAGCTTGGCTCCGGGACAGGCTAAATCACCCCTCCACTTT
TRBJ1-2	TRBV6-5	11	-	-	CASSSKLGYTF	TGTGCCAGCAGTTCCAAACTCGGCTACACCTTC
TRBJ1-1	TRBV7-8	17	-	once	CASSLEFRGRLNTEAFF	TGTGCCAGCAGCTTAGAGTTTCGAGGGCGGCTGAACACTGAAGCTTTCTTT
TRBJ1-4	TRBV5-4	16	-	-	CASTTLGGGSDEKLFF	TGTGCCAGCACCACCTTGGGGGGGGGCTCGGATGAAAAACTGTTTTTT
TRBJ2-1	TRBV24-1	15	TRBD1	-	CATSDLGTGGNEQFF	TGTGCCACCAGTGATTTGGGGACAGGGGGCAATGAGCAGTTCTTC
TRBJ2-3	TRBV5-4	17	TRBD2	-	CASSLGVGGAIADTQYF	TGTGCCAGCAGCTTGGGTGTCGGGGGGGCGATTGCAGATACGCAGTATTTT
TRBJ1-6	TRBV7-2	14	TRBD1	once	CASSLVGQRSPLHF	TGTGCCAGCAGCTTAGTGGGACAGAGATCACCCCTCCACTTT
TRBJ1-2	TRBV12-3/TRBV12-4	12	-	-	CASSLGIYGYTF	TGTGCCAGCAGTTTAGGTATCTATGGCTACACCTTC
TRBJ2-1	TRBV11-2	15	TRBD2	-	CASSATSGGDNEQFF	TGTGCCAGCAGCGCGACTAGCGGGGGGGACAATGAGCAGTTCTTC
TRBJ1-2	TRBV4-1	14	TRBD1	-	CASSQPGQGYGYTF	TGCGCCAGCAGCCAACCGGGACAGGGATATGGCTACACCTTC
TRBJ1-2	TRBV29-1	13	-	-	CSVGLGHIEGYTF	TGCAGCGTGGGCCTGGGACACATAGAGGGCTACACCTTC
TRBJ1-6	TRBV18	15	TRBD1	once	CASSPSTGSSSPLHF	TGTGCCAGCTCACCATCGACAGGGTCTAGCTCACCCCTCCACTTT
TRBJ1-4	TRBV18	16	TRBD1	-	CASSTRQGATNEKLFF	TGTGCCAGCTCAACTCGACAGGGCGCAACTAATGAAAAACTGTTTTTT
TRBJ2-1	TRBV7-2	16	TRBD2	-	CASSLASLAGGNEQFF	TGTGCCAGCAGCTTAGCGAGTCTAGCGGGGGGCAATGAGCAGTTCTTC
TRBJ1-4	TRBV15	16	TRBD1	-	CATSRAGTGSNEKLFF	TGTGCCACCAGCAGAGCCGGGACAGGGAGTAATGAAAAACTGTTTTTT
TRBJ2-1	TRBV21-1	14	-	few	CASSNGATLHEQFF	TGTGCCAGCAGCAATGGAGCAACACTGCATGAGCAGTTCTTC
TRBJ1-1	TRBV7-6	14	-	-	CASSVQKTNTEAFF	TGTGCCAGCAGCGTACAGAAAACGAACACTGAAGCTTTCTTT
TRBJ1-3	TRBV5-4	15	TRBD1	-	CASSPDRSSGNTIYF	TGTGCCAGCAGCCCGGACAGGTCCTCTGGAAACACCATATATTTT
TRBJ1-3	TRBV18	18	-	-	CASSPGRGTSSSGNTIYF	TGTGCCAGCTCACCAGGGCGGGGGACATCAAGCTCTGGAAACACCATATATTTT
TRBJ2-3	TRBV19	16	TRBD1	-	CASSIFWTGRTDTQYF	TGTGCCAGTAGTATCTTCTGGACAGGGCGCACAGATACGCAGTATTTT
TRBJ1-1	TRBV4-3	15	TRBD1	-	CASSQRDRLNTEAFF	TGCGCCAGCAGCCAAAGGGACAGACTAAACACTGAAGCTTTCTTT
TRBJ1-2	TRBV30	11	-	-	CAWSRGGGDTF	TGTGCCTGGAGTAGAGGGGGGGGCGACACCTTC
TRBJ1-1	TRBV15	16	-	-	CATSRDRGTLNTEAFF	TGTGCCACCAGCAGAGATAGAGGGACATTGAACACTGAAGCTTTCTTT
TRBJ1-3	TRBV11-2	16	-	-	CASSLEGQISGNTIYF	TGTGCCAGCAGCTTAGAAGGACAGATCTCTGGAAACACCATATATTTT
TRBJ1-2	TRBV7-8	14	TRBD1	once	CASSLEGTGYGYTF	TGTGCCAGCAGCTTAGAGGGGACAGGATATGGCTACACCTTC
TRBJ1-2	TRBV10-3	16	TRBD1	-	CAISDSDRGKAYGYTF	TGTGCCATCAGTGACTCGGACAGGGGGAAGGCCTATGGCTACACCTTC
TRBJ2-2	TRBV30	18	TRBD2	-	CAWSKTLLAGQNTGELFF	TGTGCCTGGAGTAAGACTCTCCTAGCGGGGCAGAACACCGGGGAGCTGTTTTTT
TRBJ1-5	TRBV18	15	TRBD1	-	CASSVGQGSGQPQHF	TGTGCCAGCTCAGTTGGACAGGGGAGCGGTCAGCCCCAGCATTTT
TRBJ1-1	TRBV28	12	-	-	CASDRKRTEAFF	TGTGCCAGCGACCGGAAGAGGACTGAAGCTTTCTTT
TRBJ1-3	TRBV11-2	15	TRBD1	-	CASSSSTGSGNTIYF	TGTGCCAGCAGCTCCTCGACAGGGTCTGGAAACACCATATATTTT
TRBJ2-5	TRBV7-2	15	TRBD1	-	CASSQGQGAGETQYF	TGTGCCAGCAGCCAAGGACAGGGGGCCGGGGAGACCCAGTACTTC
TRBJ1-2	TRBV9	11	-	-	CASSVEEGYTF	TGTGCCAGCAGCGTAGAGGAGGGCTACACCTTC
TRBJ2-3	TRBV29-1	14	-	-	CSVVLAGPTDTQYF	TGCAGCGTTGTGTTGGCGGGGCCCACAGATACGCAGTATTTT
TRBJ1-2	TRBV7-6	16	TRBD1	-	CASSSAGTGLNYGYTF	TGTGCCAGCAGCTCAGCCGGGACAGGGCTTAACTATGGCTACACCTTC